Following are 2 T cell receptor beta chains from one sample sequenced in a study of blood T cell repertoires in COVID-19. The table came from immunoSEQ multiplex PCR; TCRdb's copy has only in-frame clones and leaves some out. The profile shows approximately 270,000 clones, roughly nine tenths of them singletons. The sequenced sample consisted of PBMCs or T cells enriched from blood (not recorded which). These receptors originate from a human donor in a cohort exposed to, infected with or recovered from COVID-19 (not recorded which). The donor label of this sample is uncertain.

This CDR3 reads CASSQDLRGIYF. The CDR3 DNA reads as TGTGCCAGCAGCCAAGATCTGCGGGGCATATATTTT. The V call is TRBV4-2, the J call TRBJ1-3; D remains unclear. Germline V gene lookup returns CDR1 LGHNA and CDR2 YNFKEQ. Trimming shortened V by 0 bases and J by 12 bases, and 9 bases separated the two germline ends. The CDR3 is 12 amino acids.

The chain joins TRBV5-1 to TRBJ1-2; possibly TRBD1 for D (5 bases). Deletions cut 0 bases from V and 4 bases from J, with 13 bases between. The CDR3 extends over 15 amino acids. The germline V gene encodes CDR1 SGHRS and CDR2 YFSETQ. The chain's CDR3 is CASSLGDAGGYGYTF. The CDR3 region has the DNA TGCGCCAGCAGCTTGGGTGATGCGGGGGGCTATGGCTACACCTTC.